These T cell receptor beta chains were read from a single sample in a study of T-cell memory formation after mild COVID-19. Each CDR3 protein is one row after TCRdb ran MiXCR on the 5' RACE reads. The sample carries hundreds of thousands of distinct CDR3 sequences, about 22% recorded once. Sample: PBMCs or a T cell subset sorted from them (not recorded which). The origin of the receptors is an adult woman who had mild COVID-19 (a few samples of this study predate the infection). Cell type and time point are not known. Each CDR3 is given with its conserved first and last residue. Fields, in order: clone size, V gene, J gene, D gene, CDR3 DNA, CDR3 protein. The D gene is left open where the match is weak. Size is omitted from some rows. Given values are once, few, many or a class for expanded clones.

clone_size: NA
v_call: TRBV3-1
j_call: TRBJ2-7
d_call: NA
cdr3_nt: TGTGCCAGCAGCCAAGATATGTGGGGCCCCGGGGAGCAGTACTTC
cdr3_aa: CASSQDMWGPGEQYF

clone_size: NA
v_call: TRBV5-4
j_call: TRBJ2-6
d_call: NA
cdr3_nt: TGTGCCAGCAGCTTGGGATGGGTGTCTGGGGCCAACGTCCTGACTTTC
cdr3_aa: CASSLGWVSGANVLTF

clone_size: few
v_call: TRBV4-1
j_call: TRBJ2-7
d_call: NA
cdr3_nt: TGCGCCAGCAGCCAAGAGGGGGGCGAGCAGTACTTC
cdr3_aa: CASSQEGGEQYF

clone_size: few
v_call: TRBV3-1
j_call: TRBJ2-7
d_call: NA
cdr3_nt: TGTGCCAGCAGCCAAGTCTCAGGGAAGGACGAGCAGTACTTC
cdr3_aa: CASSQVSGKDEQYF

clone_size: few
v_call: TRBV5-1
j_call: TRBJ2-1
d_call: TRBD1
cdr3_nt: TGCGCCAGCAGCGCAGAACAGGGGGCGGATGAGCAGTTCTTC
cdr3_aa: CASSAEQGADEQFF

clone_size: many
v_call: TRBV5-5
j_call: TRBJ2-5
d_call: NA
cdr3_nt: TGTGCCAGCAGCAAAGGACCGCCCAGTGAGACCCAGTACTTC
cdr3_aa: CASSKGPPSETQYF

clone_size: few
v_call: TRBV30
j_call: TRBJ1-1
d_call: TRBD1
cdr3_nt: TGTGCCTGGAGTGCGGACAGGGGGACTGAAGCTTTCTTT
cdr3_aa: CAWSADRGTEAFF

clone_size: NA
v_call: TRBV18
j_call: TRBJ1-3
d_call: NA
cdr3_nt: TGTGCCAGCTCACCAGTCGAGGGGTCTGGAAACACCATATATTTT
cdr3_aa: CASSPVEGSGNTIYF

clone_size: NA
v_call: TRBV20-1
j_call: TRBJ1-1
d_call: TRBD1
cdr3_nt: TGCAGTGCTGGGAGGACAGGGAGGACTGAAGCTTTCTTT
cdr3_aa: CSAGRTGRTEAFF

clone_size: NA
v_call: TRBV5-5
j_call: TRBJ2-1
d_call: TRBD1
cdr3_nt: TGTGCCAGCAGCTTGGCCGCCAGGGGGTCTTACAATGAGCAGTTCTTC
cdr3_aa: CASSLAARGSYNEQFF

clone_size: NA
v_call: TRBV24-1
j_call: TRBJ2-7
d_call: TRBD1
cdr3_nt: TGTGCCACCAGTCAGGGACAGGGATGGTCATACGAGCAGTACTTC
cdr3_aa: CATSQGQGWSYEQYF

clone_size: few
v_call: TRBV4-1
j_call: TRBJ1-1
d_call: NA
cdr3_nt: TGCGCCAGCAGCCGGGCCCTTGAAGCTTTCTTT
cdr3_aa: CASSRALEAFF

clone_size: NA
v_call: TRBV4-1
j_call: TRBJ1-2
d_call: TRBD1
cdr3_nt: TGCGCCAGCAGCCAAGTTGCCAGGGGGCTGTTAAATGGCTACACCTTC
cdr3_aa: CASSQVARGLLNGYTF

clone_size: many
v_call: TRBV2
j_call: TRBJ1-1
d_call: NA
cdr3_nt: TGTGCCAGCAGTGGACAAACGAACACTGAAGCTTTCTTT
cdr3_aa: CASSGQTNTEAFF